This section outlines one T cell receptor beta chain sequence together with its context. Authors' analysis steps: Estimates of nucleated cell counts were drawn from the amplification of reference gene primers. Data came from immunoSEQ multiplex PCR; TCRdb stores just in-frame clones and leaves some out. The V and J calls and clone size come from that table; D and trimming were worked out from the DNA. The top ten clones hold approximately 4.2% of a sample with approximately 300,000 clones, about 89% of them seen once. This entry is derived from a study of blood T cell repertoires in COVID-19. Study context: COVID-19 samples collected from the United States, Italy and Spain covered acute and convalescent phases. Sources were T cells, B-cell-depleted T cells, or PBMCs; the material itself was cDNA or gDNA.

V lost 3 bases to trimming and J lost 4 bases; unmatched junction nucleotides: 5. The CDR3 contains 16 residues. CDR1 is LNHNV, CDR2 YYDKDF, per germline (reference sequence). Material: peripheral blood. This chain uses TRBV15 with TRBJ2-1; TRBD2 aligns across 11 bases. The receptor was isolated from a man between 35 and 55 years old with acute or convalescent COVID-19. For the CDR3, the DNA is TGTGCCACCAGCAGTAGCACTAGCGGGGGTTACAATGAGCAGTTCTTC. Encoded protein: CATSSSTSGGYNEQFF.